The next 2 T cell receptor beta chains were all read from a single sample in a study of tumor-infiltrating lymphocytes in primary liver carcinoma (dated by TCRdb to about 2017). The sequencing machine was an Illumina HiSeq 2500. Starting from approximately 460 ng total RNA, TCRbeta-specific cDNA was produced by reverse transcription with a constant-region primer and ProtoScript II reverse transcriptase. Construction of the TCRbeta libraries relied on three nested rounds of multiplex PCR, following a slightly modified ARM-PCR procedure. The first two PCR rounds used multiplex TRBV1-TRBV30 forward primers with a Cbeta reverse primer, each for 10 to 11 cycles. TCRdb applied fastp at Q25 and MiXCR to the public reads, then kept only in-frame beta chains. Here each entry gathers all rows of one CDR3 protein and keeps the most common genes and DNA. The sample table holds almost 200,000 distinct CDR3 sequences, of which around 60% were seen once. Clones ranked in the top ten supply 6% to 8.5% of the sample.

Blood RNA was extracted from unsorted whole blood with TRIzol reagent; germline DNA came from the DNeasy Blood & Tissue kit. The sequencing input was peripheral blood. Source of these receptors: a woman aged 55-75 years with primary liver carcinoma and hepatitis B virus infection.

Comments on this clonotype: A read error may be the cause here, since a much bigger clone is one base away. This chain connects TRBV12-3 or TRBV12-4 to TRBJ2-1; D not certain. The CDR3 contains 16 residues. The ends were cut back, 2 bases at V and 0 bases at J, with 11 bases in the middle. The CDR3 region is CASSLRGPSSYNEQFF. The CDR3 DNA reads TGTGCCAGCAGTTTACGTGGGCCTAGCTCCTACAATGAGCAGTTCTTC.

The gene calls are TRBV7-9 and TRBJ2-5, with 7 bases matching TRBD1. The CDR3 totals 15 residues. V shed 8 bases and J 3 bases; nucleotides not matched to a gene: 12. The germline gives CDR1 SEHNR, CDR2 FQNEAQ (reference sequence). The CDR3 reads CASCSKTGRKETQYF. CDR3 nucleotides: TGTGCCAGCTGCTCGAAGACAGGGCGGAAAGAGACCCAGTACTTC. Full variable domain (missing parts from reference TRBV7-9 and TRBJ2-5): DTGVSQNPRHKITKRGQNVTFRCDPISEHNRLYWYRQTLGQGPEFLTYFQNEAQLEKSRLLSDRFSAERPKGSFSTLEIQRTEQGDSAMYLCASCSKTGRKETQYFGPGTRLLVL.